Listed below are T cell receptor beta chains from one sample, sequenced in a study of post-analysis software for immune sequencing data. TCRdb reprocessed the PCR reads via MiXCR and lists one record per CDR3 protein. The profile shows approximately 690,000 distinct CDR3 sequences, roughly three fifths of them singletons. The sequenced sample consisted of blood. All receptors come from a girl aged 2 to 10 with multiple sclerosis. Each CDR3 is given without its conserved first and last residue.

j_gene,v_gene,CDR3aa
TRBJ1-4,TRBV12-3/TRBV12-4,ASSLTEEREKLF
TRBJ2-1,TRBV6-2/TRBV6-3,ASTPLQSRVDEQF
TRBJ2-3,TRBV5-1,ASSGTTPLGGTDTQY
TRBJ2-1,TRBV7-9,ASSLEGDDEQF
TRBJ2-1,TRBV7-8,ASSSREAGFPF
TRBJ2-1,TRBV11-2,ASSLVRLAGYNEQF
TRBJ2-7,TRBV27,ASTRVGYEQY
TRBJ2-1,TRBV25-1,ASSEYPGLAGHNEQF
TRBJ2-3,TRBV7-2,ASSFRGYTDTQY
TRBJ2-7,TRBV12-5,ASGLVMDSYEQY
TRBJ1-1,TRBV6-5,ASRPDRRFVNTEAF
TRBJ1-2,TRBV20-1,SSTTGGEGYGYT
NA,TRBV4-2,ASSPNAAGGKYEQY
TRBJ2-1,TRBV7-9,ASSLLQLAGWLNEQF
TRBJ2-1,TRBV20-1,SAPARGMIHNEQF
TRBJ2-7,TRBV15,ATSGAGHYEQY